This T cell receptor beta chain was identified during a study of a mutant IDH1 vaccine in newly diagnosed glioma. Time point reported: week 5, during vaccination. In every dose of vaccine, 300 ug of mutant IDH1 20-mer peptide was given alongside topical imiquimod. The germline V gene has CDR1 KGHSH and CDR2 LQKENI. The CDR3 runs 15 residues. V shed 3 bases and J shed 3 bases, with 15 bases lying between them. Using immunoSEQ multiplex PCR, the repertoire was profiled, and TCRdb retains in-frame clones only, with some absent. The top ten clones hold over 1.5% of a sample with about 42,000 clones, 80% to 90% of them seen once. For this clone: The target antigen is unknown.

The sequencing here drew on PBMCs, taken from a glioma patient whose treatment included an IDH1 peptide vaccine. The origin of this receptor is a man aged 40-55 years with glioma. V is TRBV18 and J is TRBJ2-7; D ambiguous. CDR3 amino acids: CASSPLSTPRYEQYF. For the CDR3, the DNA is TGTGCCAGCTCACCCCTCTCGACCCCCCGCTACGAGCAGTACTTC.